One and the same sample provided the 25 T cell receptor beta chains below, sequenced in a study of early T cells in non-severe SARS-CoV-2 infection. Each CDR3 protein is one row after TCRdb ran MiXCR on the 5' RACE reads. The table shows 55,000 to 85,000 distinct CDR3 sequences, with roughly 13% occurring only once. The specimen sequenced was whole blood. The receptor source for this set is an adult who was a healthcare worker with PCR-confirmed SARS-CoV-2 infection or an uninfected control (not recorded which).

This clonotype was counted ten times or more. The chain couples TRBV11-3 to TRBJ2-1; TRBD1 matches 8 bases. CDR1 and CDR2 (germline): SGHNT, YENEEA. The length of the CDR3 is 14 residues. V shed 5 bases and J 6 bases; nucleotides not matched to a gene: 6. The CDR3 protein is CASSPGGPVNEQFF. CDR3 nucleotides: TGTGCCAGCAGCCCAGGGGGCCCGGTCAATGAGCAGTTCTTC.

This clonotype was seen a handful of times. This chain connects TRBV12-3 or TRBV12-4 to TRBJ1-2; possible D gene TRBD1, 5 bases. V lost 5 bases to trimming and J lost 7 bases, with 8 bases between them. The CDR3 sequence is 11 residues long. The CDR3 loop is CASSRGPGYTF. The CDR3 coding sequence is TGTGCCAGCAGTAGGGGTCCTGGCTACACCTTC.

This clonotype was seen repeatedly, ten times or more. The V call is TRBV27, the J call TRBJ2-1; no clear D gene. The CDR3 has 13 residues. Germline V gene sequence: CDR1 MNHEY, CDR2 SMNVEV (reference sequence). V lost 5 bases and J lost 6, with 11 bases in between. The CDR3 DNA reads as TGTGCCAGCAGTCCTGGGAAGTTCAATGAGCAGTTCTTC. Protein product: CASSPGKFNEQFF.

This clonotype has more than one count but fewer than ten. V is TRBV4-3 and J is TRBJ1-1; D perhaps matches TRBD1 (5 bases). The germline V gene has CDR1 LGHNA and CDR2 YSLEER. Trimming cost V 0 bases and J 3 bases, with 17 bases left between them. The CDR3 spans 17 residues. The CDR3 sequence is CASSQDLTGQKYTEAFF. CDR3 bases: TGCGCCAGCAGCCAAGATCTTACGGGGCAGAAGTACACTGAAGCTTTCTTT.

The chain carries TRBV5-6 and TRBJ2-3, with TRBD1 matching over 8 bases. V gave up 1 base and J gave up 2 bases; unmatched junction bases: 3. CDR1 SGHDT and CDR2 YYEEEE come from the germline V gene. This CDR3 is built from 15 residues. CDR3 sequence reads: CASSLNRGATDTQYF. DNA for the CDR3: TGTGCCAGCAGCTTGAACAGGGGGGCCACAGATACGCAGTATTTT.

The gene calls are TRBV6-2 or TRBV6-3 and TRBJ2-5; 7 bases are shared with TRBD1. This CDR3 has 17 amino acids. Germline loops: CDR1 MNHEY, CDR2 SVGEGT. V dropped 0 bases and J dropped 2; count of bases not matched to a gene: 9. CDR3 in DNA: TGTGCCAGCAGTTACTCGCTTCTGAGGGGGCTACAAGAGACCCAGTACTTC. The encoded protein is CASSYSLLRGLQETQYF.

In this sample, this clonotype turned up a few times. The CDR3 nucleotides are TGTGCCAGCAGCCCGGAACAGGGCCCCATTTCAGCTTTCTTT. Encoded protein: CASSPEQGPISAFF. The V gene is TRBV5-4, the J gene TRBJ1-1; maybe TRBD1 (6 bases). The CDR3 extends over 14 amino acids. Between the trimmed V and J ends, which lost 4 bases and 10 bases, there was a span of 20 bases. Germline V gene data show CDR1 as SGHNT and CDR2 as YYREEE (reference sequence). The full variable domain, with the rest looked up from reference TRBV5-4 and TRBJ1-1, is ETGVTQSPTHLIKTRGQQVTLRCSSQSGHNTVSWYQQALGQGPQFIFQYYREEENGRGNFPPRFSGLQFPNYSSELNVNALELDDSALYLCASSPEQGPISAFFGQGTRLTVV.

The rearrangement links TRBV6-2 or TRBV6-3 to TRBJ2-7; D not certain. Germline CDR1 is MNHEY and CDR2 is SVGEGT. CDR3 size: 15 residues. V dropped 7 bases and J dropped 4 bases, with 20 bases sitting between them. The CDR3 is CASTPKRVSPYEQYF. CDR3 coding DNA: TGTGCCAGCACCCCCAAGCGAGTATCACCTTACGAGCAGTACTTC.

At least ten counts were recorded for this clonotype. The J gene is TRBJ1-3, the V gene TRBV21-1; the table's TRBD1 call for D was not verified on the DNA. TRBV21-1 is a known pseudogene. The CDR3 spans 19 residues. The CDR3 nucleotides read TGTGCCAGCAGCAAAGTAGGGACAGGTGACCACCCCTCTGGAAACACCATATATTTT. Its protein is CASSKVGTGDHPSGNTIYF.

This clonotype showed up many times. The chain has TRBV4-2 and TRBJ2-2; 8 nucleotides agree with TRBD1. This CDR3 comprises 14 residues. Per germline, CDR1 LGHNA and CDR2 YNFKEQ. With V trimmed by 8 bases and J by 3 bases, 5 bases remained unmatched. CDR3 residues: CASSGQGDTGELFF. The CDR3 DNA is TGTGCCAGCTCAGGACAGGGTGACACCGGGGAGCTGTTTTTT.

This clonotype was counted a few times. CDR3 DNA: TGTGCCACCAGCCAAGCGAACACTGAAGCTTTCTTT. Amino acids: CATSQANTEAFF. The rearrangement uses TRBV15 and TRBJ1-1; no firm D call. The CDR3 sequence is 12 residues long. The ends were cut back, 5 bases at V and 1 base at J, with 5 bases in the middle. Per germline, CDR1 LNHNV and CDR2 YYDKDF (reference sequence).

The table lists this clonotype with a few counts. CDR3 amino acids: CASSSEQVVLSYGYTF. The CDR3 DNA follows: TGTGCCAGCAGCTCAGAACAGGTCGTACTCTCATATGGCTACACCTTC. The chain joins TRBV11-2 to TRBJ1-2, with D possibly TRBD1 on 5 matching bases. The CDR3 covers 16 residues. Trimming took off 4 bases at V and 5 bases at J, with 20 bases between the two ends. Germline assignment: CDR1 SGHAT and CDR2 FQNNGV.

The rearrangement links TRBV20-1 to TRBJ2-3; TRBD2 aligns across 9 bases. Germline CDR1 DFQATT, CDR2 SNEGSKA (reference sequence). This CDR3 is 12 amino acids long. In DNA form, the CDR3 reads TGCGTAGCGGGGGCCCTCACAGATACGCAGTATTTT. The encoded protein is CVAGALTDTQYF.

Ten or more counts support this clonotype. The chain has TRBV6-1 and TRBJ1-2; 8 nucleotides align to TRBD1. This CDR3 contains 14 residues. The V gene's germline CDR1 is MNHNS and CDR2 SASEGT. V was pared by 3 bases and J by 2 bases, with 2 bases of the junction left unmatched. The CDR3 DNA sequence: TGTGCCAGCAGTGATGGGACAGGCAACTATGGCTACACCTTC. This gives the protein CASSDGTGNYGYTF.

The rearrangement joins TRBV5-1 to TRBJ1-2; D remains unclear. Trimming stripped 4 bases from V and 8 bases from J, with 12 bases between. The germline gives CDR1 SGHRS, CDR2 YFSETQ. CDR3 size: 12 residues. The CDR3 sequence: CASSPSFEGYTF. The CDR3, as DNA: TGCGCCAGCAGCCCGAGTTTTGAGGGCTACACCTTC.

In this sample, this clonotype turned up a few times. The chain combines TRBV28 with TRBJ2-7; D unclear. Per germline, CDR1 MDHEN and CDR2 SYDVKM. This CDR3 has 12 amino acids. The ends were cut back, 7 bases at V and 2 bases at J, with 9 bases in the middle. CDR3 amino acids: CASTVSAYEQYF. CDR3 in DNA: TGTGCCAGCACTGTCAGTGCCTACGAGCAGTACTTC.

This clonotype was seen only a few times. The rearrangement links TRBV6-6 to TRBJ2-1; 8 bases fit TRBD2. Germline V gives CDR1 MNHNY, CDR2 SVGAGI (reference sequence). Losses at the gene ends were 3 bases for V and 5 bases for J; bases not matched to a gene: 6. The CDR3 is 15 amino acids. CDR3 sequence (DNA): TGTGCCAGCAGTTATCCGGGGGGGGTCAACAATGAGCAGTTCTTC. It translates to CASSYPGGVNNEQFF.

This clonotype was seen repeatedly, ten times or more. CDR3 sequence reads: CASSQDTIGTEAFF. The CDR3 DNA reads as TGTGCCAGCAGCCAAGATACAATCGGAACTGAAGCTTTCTTT. The gene calls are TRBV4-2 and TRBJ1-1; D ambiguous. Trimming took off 0 bases at V and 5 bases at J, with 10 bases between the two ends. The CDR3 is 14 amino acids. The germline V gene has CDR1 LGHNA and CDR2 YNFKEQ.

A few counts support this clonotype. This chain uses TRBV19 with TRBJ2-4; 11 bases align to TRBD2. The CDR3 runs 16 residues. Germline V CDR1 and CDR2: LNHDA, SQIVND (reference sequence). V trimming: 6 bases; J trimming: 5 bases; junction bases outside the gene matches: 9. This chain's CDR3 is CASSPLGLAVQNIQYF. CDR3 coding DNA: TGTGCCAGTAGCCCTCTGGGACTAGCGGTTCAAAACATTCAGTACTTC.

The J gene is TRBJ2-7, the V gene TRBV11-2; 11 bases fit TRBD2. Germline V gene data show CDR1 as SGHAT and CDR2 as FQNNGV. With 2 bases clipped from V and 2 bases from J, the junction kept 5 bases outside the gene matches. The CDR3 consists of 16 residues. The CDR3 coding sequence is TGTGCCAGCAGCTTATTCGCGACTAGCGGGGCCTACGAGCAGTACTTC. It is translated as CASSLFATSGAYEQYF. Looking up the rest from reference TRBV11-2 and TRBJ2-7 gives the full variable domain: EAGVAQSPRYKIIEKRQSVAFWCNPISGHATLYWYQQILGQGPKLLIQFQNNGVVDDSQLPKDRFSAERLKGVDSTLKIQPAKLEDSAVYLCASSLFATSGAYEQYFGPGTRLTVT.

This clonotype was detected only a few times. V is TRBV2 and J is TRBJ1-6; possible D gene TRBD1, 5 bases. CDR1 SNHLY and CDR2 FYNNEI come from the germline V gene. Trimming took off 6 bases at V and 2 bases at J, with 8 bases between the two ends. The CDR3 spans 14 residues. CDR3 DNA: TGTGCCAGCAGCGGACAAACCTATAATTCACCCCTCCACTTT. Its translation: CASSGQTYNSPLHF.

This clonotype was picked up one time. The rearrangement links TRBV20-1 to TRBJ2-7; the D is unclear. The ends were cut back, 2 bases at V and 6 bases at J, with 14 bases in the middle. CDR3 length: 13 amino acids. Germline V gives CDR1 DFQATT, CDR2 SNEGSKA (reference sequence). The CDR3 region has the DNA TGCAGTGCTAGAAAACGTCATTCGGGCGAGCAGTACTTC. Its protein is CSARKRHSGEQYF.

The rearrangement uses TRBV5-4 and TRBJ2-3; 8 bases match TRBD2. Per the germline V gene, CDR1 is SGHNT and CDR2 is YYREEE (reference sequence). V dropped 2 bases and J dropped 3; count of bases not matched to a gene: 8. The CDR3 has 16 amino acids. CDR3 bases: TGTGCCAGCAGCTTTCAGTTAGCGGGGCGAACAGATACGCAGTATTTT. This translates into CASSFQLAGRTDTQYF. The full variable domain, in which reference TRBV5-4 and TRBJ2-3 provide the parts outside the CDR3, is ETGVTQSPTHLIKTRGQQVTLRCSSQSGHNTVSWYQQALGQGPQFIFQYYREEENGRGNFPPRFSGLQFPNYSSELNVNALELDDSALYLCASSFQLAGRTDTQYFGPGTRLTVL.

This clonotype occurred many times. The rearrangement joins TRBV29-1 to TRBJ1-2; 8 bases are shared with TRBD1. Losses at the gene ends were 7 bases for V and 2 bases for J; bases not matched to a gene: 3. Germline CDR1 is SQVTM and CDR2 is ANQGSEA. The CDR3 has 12 residues. The CDR3 nucleotides read TGCAGCGCCACAGGGGGGAACTATGGCTACACCTTC. Translation gives CSATGGNYGYTF.

This rearrangement joins TRBV11-3 to TRBJ2-1; D is possibly TRBD1 (5 bases). Germline V gene data show CDR1 as SGHNT and CDR2 as YENEEA. V lost 5 bases and J lost 12, with 17 bases in between. This CDR3 is built from 13 residues. CDR3 bases: TGTGCCAGCAGCACCCGAAGTGGACACCCGCAGTTCTTC. Encoded protein: CASSTRSGHPQFF.